This T cell receptor (beta chain) was captured in a study of CXCR3-negative and CXCR3-positive naive CD8 T cells. TRB cDNA was prepared as libraries by UMI-labeled 5' RACE. No DNA is given; TCRdb re-called the 5' RACE reads and lists each CDR3 protein once. The sample totals about 130,000 distinct CDR3 sequences; its top ten clones hold 0.45% to 0.55%. Concerning this clonotype: The antigen is unknown.

CD45RO-CCR7+CD27+CD95- expression identified naive CD8+ T cells. Findings of the study overall: In naive cells, CXCR3-negative and CXCR3-positive subsets had similar TRBV-TRBJ usage; memory cells differed. For memory CD8+ cells diversity was much lower, but both naive subsets had comparably high diversity.

This TCR came from a human donor in good health. Some clones in this sample may be carry-over from other donors' samples. The sequenced sample was naive CXCR3- CD8+ T cells from blood. Subset defined: CD45RO-CCR7+CD27+CD95- naive CD8+ T cells lacking CXCR3 (TNR3-).

CDR3 protein: CASSKTGYEQYF. The chain has TRBV11-2 and TRBJ2-7; TCRdb's D gene call, TRBD1, goes unchecked for lack of DNA. The CDR3 has 12 amino acids. Germline assignment: CDR1 SGHAT and CDR2 FQNNGV.